The following is a TCR beta chain sequence with its context. The data are from a study of control samples from healthy donors and cancer patients. CDR1 and CDR2 (germline): MGHRA, YSYEKL. CDR3 length: 16 residues. With 0 bases removed from V and 4 bases from J, the gap between germline ends came to 13 bases. This table comes from immunoSEQ multiplex PCR, and its TCRdb copy is limited to in-frame clones, with some not included. The sample lists about 22,000 clones, less than 90% occurring once. The chain links TRBV4-1 to TRBJ2-4; tentative D call: TRBD2 (7 bases). Material for sequencing was PBMCs. The receptor's source is a man in his 60s with colorectal cancer. In DNA form, the CDR3 reads TGCGCCAGCAGCCAAGATCTGGGGGGGGCTAAAAACATTCAGTACTTC. This codes for CASSQDLGGAKNIQYF.